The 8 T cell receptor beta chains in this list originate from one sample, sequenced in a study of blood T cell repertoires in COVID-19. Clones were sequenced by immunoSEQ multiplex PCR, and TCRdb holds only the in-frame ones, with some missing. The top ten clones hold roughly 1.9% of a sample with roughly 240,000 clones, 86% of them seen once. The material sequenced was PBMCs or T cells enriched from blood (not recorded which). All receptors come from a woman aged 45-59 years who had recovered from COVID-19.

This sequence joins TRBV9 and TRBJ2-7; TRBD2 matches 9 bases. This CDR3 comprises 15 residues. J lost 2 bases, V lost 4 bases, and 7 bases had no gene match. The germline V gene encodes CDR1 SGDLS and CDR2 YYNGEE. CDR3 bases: TGTGCCAGCAGCCTAACGGCTAGCGGGACCTACGAGCAGTACTTC. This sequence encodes CASSLTASGTYEQYF.

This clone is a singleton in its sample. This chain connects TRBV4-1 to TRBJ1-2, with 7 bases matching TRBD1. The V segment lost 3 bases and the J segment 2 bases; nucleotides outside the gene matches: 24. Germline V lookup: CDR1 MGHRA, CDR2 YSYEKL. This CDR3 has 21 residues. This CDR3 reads CASSHQGRDSLLGTINYGYTF. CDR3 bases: TGCGCCAGCAGCCATCAGGGTAGGGACAGCCTGTTAGGAACGATAAACTATGGCTACACCTTC.

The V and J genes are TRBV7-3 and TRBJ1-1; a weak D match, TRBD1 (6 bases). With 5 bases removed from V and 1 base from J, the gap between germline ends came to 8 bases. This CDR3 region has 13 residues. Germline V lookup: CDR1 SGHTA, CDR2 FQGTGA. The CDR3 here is CASSTQGNTEAFF. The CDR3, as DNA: TGTGCCAGCAGCACACAGGGGAACACTGAAGCTTTCTTT. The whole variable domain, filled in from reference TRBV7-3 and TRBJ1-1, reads GAGVSQTPSNKVTEKGKYVELRCDPISGHTALYWYRQSLGQGPEFLIYFQGTGAADDSGLPNDRFFAVRPEGSVSTLKIQRTERGDSAVYLCASSTQGNTEAFFGQGTRLTVV.

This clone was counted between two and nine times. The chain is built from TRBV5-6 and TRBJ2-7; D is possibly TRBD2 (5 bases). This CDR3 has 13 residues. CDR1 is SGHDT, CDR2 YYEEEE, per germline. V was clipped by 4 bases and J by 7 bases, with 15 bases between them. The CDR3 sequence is CASSPDLPGEQYF. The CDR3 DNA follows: TGTGCCAGCAGCCCGGACCTACCGGGGGAGCAGTACTTC.

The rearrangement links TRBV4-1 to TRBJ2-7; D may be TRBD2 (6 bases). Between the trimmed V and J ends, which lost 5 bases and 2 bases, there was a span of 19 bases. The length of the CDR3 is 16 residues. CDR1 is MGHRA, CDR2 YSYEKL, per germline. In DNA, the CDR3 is TGCGCCAGCAGCTATGGGGTCGGGAGAAGCACCTACGAGCAGTACTTC. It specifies CASSYGVGRSTYEQYF.

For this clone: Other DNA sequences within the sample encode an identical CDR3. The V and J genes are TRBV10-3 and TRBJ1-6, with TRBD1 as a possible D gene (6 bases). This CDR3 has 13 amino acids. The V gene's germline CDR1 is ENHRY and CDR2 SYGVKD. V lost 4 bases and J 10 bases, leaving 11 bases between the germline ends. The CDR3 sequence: CAISGPGDSPLHF. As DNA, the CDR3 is TGTGCCATCAGTGGGCCAGGGGACTCACCCCTCCACTTT.

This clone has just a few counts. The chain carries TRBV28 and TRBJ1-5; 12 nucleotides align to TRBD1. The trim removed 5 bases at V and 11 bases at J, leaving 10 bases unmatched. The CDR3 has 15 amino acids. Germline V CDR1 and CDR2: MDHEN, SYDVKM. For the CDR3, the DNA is TGTGCCAGCAGTCCACAATTGGGACAGGGGGCGACCCAGCATTTT. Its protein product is CASSPQLGQGATQHF.

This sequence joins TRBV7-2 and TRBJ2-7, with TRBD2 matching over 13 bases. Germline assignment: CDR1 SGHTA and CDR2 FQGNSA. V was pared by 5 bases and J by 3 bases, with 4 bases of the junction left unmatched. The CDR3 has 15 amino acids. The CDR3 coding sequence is TGTGCCAGCAGCCTTTGGACTAGCGGGGGCTACGAGCAGTACTTC. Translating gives CASSLWTSGGYEQYF.